Shown below are 28 T cell receptor beta chains from a single sample sequenced in a study of OX40 agonist ivuxolimab in advanced cancers. Repertoires were generated with immunoSEQ multiplex PCR, while TCRdb's copy carries only in-frame clones and drops some. This table holds around 80,000 clones, 70% to 90% found once. Sequencing was performed on CD4+ or CD8+ T cells sorted from blood, taken in a trial of the OX40 agonist ivuxolimab. These receptors all stem from an adult with an advanced solid tumor such as melanoma, head and neck, liver or kidney cancer.

In this sample, this clone turned up once. The rearrangement links TRBV7-8 to TRBJ2-2; no clear D gene. This CDR3 has 12 amino acids. V was cut by 3 bases and J by 6 bases, with 5 bases left in between. Germline V gene sequence: CDR1 SGHVS, CDR2 FQNEAQ. The CDR3: CASSFIAGELFF. CDR3 sequence (DNA): TGTGCCAGCAGCTTCATAGCCGGGGAGCTGTTTTTT.

This chain links TRBV18 with TRBJ2-2, with D tentatively TRBD1 (6 bases). Trimming took off 4 bases at V and 8 bases at J, with 17 bases between the two ends. Germline lookup yields CDR1 KGHSH and CDR2 LQKENI. The CDR3 covers 15 residues. The CDR3 DNA is TGTGCCAGCTCACTCTCGACAGGAGGAACGGGGGAGCTGTTTTTT. Residues: CASSLSTGGTGELFF.

This clone was observed a few times. This chain connects TRBV30 to TRBJ1-5; D uncertain. There are 10 residues in the CDR3. The ends were cut back, 5 bases at V and 5 bases at J, with 4 bases in the middle. The V gene's germline CDR1 is GTSNPN and CDR2 SVGIG (reference sequence). In DNA form, the CDR3 reads TGTGCCTGGGTTCATCAGCCCCAGCATTTT. The encoded protein is CAWVHQPQHF.

With regard to this clone: Other nucleotide sequences in the sample specify the same CDR3. The chain joins TRBV7-8 to TRBJ2-1; D is unresolved. V was trimmed by 1 base and J by 4 bases, leaving 8 bases between them. This CDR3 has 14 residues. Germline V gives CDR1 SGHVS, CDR2 FQNEAQ. The chain's CDR3 is CASSLGVSYNEQFF. The DNA of the CDR3 is TGTGCCAGCAGCTTAGGAGTCAGTTACAATGAGCAGTTCTTC.

This chain uses TRBV18 with TRBJ1-1, with TRBD1 identical over 11 bases. The CDR3 sequence is 16 residues long. J lost 6 bases, V lost 2 bases, and 8 bases had no gene match. Looked up from germline, CDR1 is KGHSH and CDR2 is LQKENI. CDR3 amino acids: CASSPRTGGAGAEAFF. CDR3 DNA sequence: TGTGCCAGCTCACCAAGGACAGGGGGCGCCGGGGCTGAAGCTTTCTTT.

This chain connects TRBV7-8 to TRBJ2-5, with D maybe TRBD2 (5 bases). There are 16 residues in the CDR3. Trimming cost V 1 base and J 1 base, with 13 bases left between them. Germline CDR1 is SGHVS and CDR2 is FQNEAQ. CDR3 residues: CASSLGAAGIQETQYF. CDR3 DNA sequence: TGTGCCAGCAGCTTAGGAGCGGCCGGGATCCAAGAGACCCAGTACTTC.

The V call is TRBV10-3, the J call TRBJ2-5; D ambiguous. The V end lost 4 bases, the J end lost 3 bases, and 9 bases lay between the germline ends. Germline-derived CDR1 and CDR2 are ENHRY and SYGVKD. CDR3 length: 13 residues. CDR3: CAISGGAKETQYF. The CDR3, as DNA: TGTGCCATCAGTGGAGGAGCGAAAGAGACCCAGTACTTC.

The chain links TRBV7-9 to TRBJ2-7, with 12 bases identical to TRBD1. The V gene end was trimmed by 5 bases and the J gene end by 5 bases; junction bases not matched to a gene: 4. The length of the CDR3 is 14 residues. CDR1 is SEHNR, CDR2 FQNEAQ, per germline (reference sequence). The CDR3 here is CASSLRDRGHEQYF. The CDR3, as DNA: TGTGCCAGCAGCCTCAGGGACAGGGGGCACGAGCAGTACTTC. Full variable domain (rest looked up from reference TRBV7-9 and TRBJ2-7): DTGVSQNPRHKITKRGQNVTFRCDPISEHNRLYWYRQTLGQGPEFLTYFQNEAQLEKSRLLSDRFSAERPKGSFSTLEIQRTEQGDSAMYLCASSLRDRGHEQYFGPGTRLTVT.

The J gene is TRBJ2-6, the V gene TRBV27; TRBD1 matches at 8 bases. The V gene's germline CDR1 is MNHEY and CDR2 SMNVEV (reference sequence). CDR3 size: 15 residues. The V segment lost 6 bases and the J segment 8 bases; nucleotides outside the gene matches: 9. CDR3 sequence reads: CASRRDRGSTNVLTF. The DNA for the CDR3 is TGTGCCAGCAGGCGAGACAGGGGAAGTACCAACGTCCTGACTTTC.

The chain carries TRBV6-6 and TRBJ1-5; the D is unclear. V was pared by 6 bases and J by 8 bases, with 14 bases between. Per the germline V gene, CDR1 is MNHNY and CDR2 is SVGAGI (reference sequence). The CDR3 is 13 amino acids. The CDR3 nucleotides read TGTGCCAGCAGCCCCTTGTCCAGAGAGCCCCAGCATTTT. It encodes CASSPLSREPQHF.

V and J are TRBV7-9 and TRBJ1-2; D not resolved. The CDR3 covers 16 residues. Between the trimmed V and J ends, which lost 1 base and 0 bases, there was a span of 12 bases. CDR1 is SEHNR, CDR2 FQNEAQ, per germline (reference sequence). CDR3 nucleotides: TGTGCCAGCAGCTTAGACCTGGGCCGAACTAACTATGGCTACACCTTC. Protein product: CASSLDLGRTNYGYTF. Together with reference TRBV7-9 and TRBJ1-2, the CDR3 gives the full variable domain: DTGVSQNPRHKITKRGQNVTFRCDPISEHNRLYWYRQTLGQGPEFLTYFQNEAQLEKSRLLSDRFSAERPKGSFSTLEIQRTEQGDSAMYLCASSLDLGRTNYGYTFGSGTRLTVV.

V usage is TRBV15 and J usage is TRBJ2-2; 8 nucleotides match TRBD2. The ends lost 0 bases at V and 9 bases at J; junction bases unmatched: 6. From germline, CDR1 is LNHNV and CDR2 YYDKDF (reference sequence). The CDR3 is 15 amino acids. This CDR3 reads CATSRDAGGFRELFF. Written as DNA, the CDR3 is TGTGCCACCAGCAGAGACGCGGGGGGCTTTAGGGAGCTGTTTTTT.

The chain is built from TRBV29-1 and TRBJ2-5; no firm D call. Trimming removed 5 bases at V and 5 bases at J, with 12 bases between. Germline CDR1 and CDR2: SQVTM and ANQGSEA. This CDR3 is built from 12 residues. CDR3 loop: CSVRPAGETQYF. The CDR3, as DNA: TGCAGCGTTCGGCCTGCCGGTGAGACCCAGTACTTC.

The rearrangement joins TRBV5-1 to TRBJ2-1, with 8 positions matching TRBD2. Germline V lookup: CDR1 SGHRS, CDR2 YFSETQ. J lost 2 bases, V lost 5 bases, and 3 bases had no gene match. This CDR3 has 14 residues. The CDR3 is CASRASGPYNEQFF. CDR3 nucleotide sequence: TGCGCCAGCAGGGCTAGCGGGCCCTACAATGAGCAGTTCTTC.

The DNA of the CDR3 is TGCGCCAGCAGTGAAACAGGGGGCAATTCACCCCTCCACTTT. The encoded protein is CASSETGGNSPLHF. The chain links TRBV10-2 to TRBJ1-6; TRBD1 matches at 9 bases. This CDR3 contains 14 residues. From germline, CDR1 is WSHSY and CDR2 SAAADI. With V trimmed by 3 bases and J by 7 bases, 1 base remained unmatched.

The V and J genes are TRBV7-2 and TRBJ2-7; D call uncertain. Deletions cut 6 bases from V and 1 base from J, with 13 bases between. Germline lookup yields CDR1 SGHTA and CDR2 FQGNSA. The CDR3 extends over 14 amino acids. The CDR3 protein is CASRWRLISYEQYF. CDR3 nucleotides: TGTGCCAGCAGGTGGCGGCTCATATCCTACGAGCAGTACTTC.

There are a few counts of this clone. The chain recombines TRBV28 with TRBJ1-6; no reliable D call. CDR1 MDHEN and CDR2 SYDVKM come from the germline V gene. V lost 4 bases and J lost 11, with 6 bases in between. The CDR3 is 11 residues long. CDR3 in DNA: TGTGCCAGCAGTTCCCTCCCACCCCTCCACTTT. It encodes CASSSLPPLHF.

To note about this clone: Other DNA sequences of this sample code for an identical CDR3. The chain combines TRBV2 with TRBJ2-2; D is tentatively TRBD1 or TRBD2 (6 bases each). Germline V lookup: CDR1 SNHLY, CDR2 FYNNEI. V lost 7 bases, J lost 0 bases, and 9 bases lay in between. This CDR3 contains 14 residues. CDR3 nucleotides: TGTGCCAGCACCGGGGGCACGAACACCGGGGAGCTGTTTTTT. Translating gives CASTGGTNTGELFF.

The V and J genes are TRBV5-1 and TRBJ2-2; D unresolved. V lost 6 bases and J lost 7, with 13 bases in between. CDR3 length: 13 amino acids. Looked up from germline, CDR1 is SGHRS and CDR2 is YFSETQ. The CDR3 here is CASTFIEDGELFF. For the CDR3, the DNA is TGCGCCAGCACCTTTATCGAAGACGGGGAGCTGTTTTTT.

V is TRBV10-3 and J is TRBJ2-1, with 9 nucleotides matching TRBD1. The germline CDR1 and CDR2 sequences are ENHRY and SYGVKD. This CDR3 has 15 amino acids. Trimming at V came to 4 bases and at J to 5 bases, leaving 6 bases not matched to a gene. This chain's CDR3 is CAISGDRGFHNEQFF. Written as DNA, the CDR3 is TGTGCCATCAGTGGCGACAGGGGGTTCCACAATGAGCAGTTCTTC.

CDR3 in amino acids: CASSLAPADSNEKLFF. The CDR3 nucleotides are TGTGCCAGCAGCTTAGCACCAGCAGACTCTAATGAAAAACTGTTTTTT. The genes are TRBV7-6 and TRBJ1-4; D remains unclear. V lost 0 bases, J lost 3 bases, and 11 bases lay in between. The germline gives CDR1 SGHVS, CDR2 FNYEAQ. This CDR3 is 16 amino acids long.

V gene TRBV11-2 combines with J gene TRBJ1-6; 7 bases align to TRBD1. V shed 5 bases and J 5 bases; nucleotides not matched to a gene: 6. This CDR3 region has 15 residues. In germline, CDR1 is SGHAT, CDR2 FQNNGV. CDR3 sequence (DNA): TGTGCCAGCAGCGTGACAGGGCAGCATAATTCACCCCTCCACTTT. This sequence encodes CASSVTGQHNSPLHF.

J is TRBJ1-1 and V is TRBV6-1; D ambiguous. Per the germline V gene, CDR1 is MNHNS and CDR2 is SASEGT. V was shortened by 0 bases and J by 7 bases, with 6 bases between the two germline ends. CDR3 size: 12 residues. The CDR3 DNA sequence: TGTGCCAGCAGTGAAGCTATTAGTGAAGCTTTCTTT. This sequence encodes CASSEAISEAFF.

CDR3 in DNA: TGTGCCAGCAGTCCGGGACAGGGTAATCAGCCCCAGCATTTT. The encoded protein is CASSPGQGNQPQHF. The genes are TRBV2 and TRBJ1-5; 9 bases map to TRBD1. Germline V gene data show CDR1 as SNHLY and CDR2 as FYNNEI. V shed 5 bases and J 4 bases; nucleotides not matched to a gene: 3. The CDR3 totals 14 residues.

This chain uses TRBV6-1 with TRBJ2-6, with D unresolved. The V gene's germline CDR1 is MNHNS and CDR2 SASEGT. Trimming shortened V by 3 bases and J by 3 bases, and 9 bases separated the two germline ends. The CDR3 contains 15 residues. The CDR3 here is CASSEFPFGANVLTF. The CDR3 nucleotides read TGTGCCAGCAGTGAGTTTCCCTTTGGGGCCAACGTCCTGACTTTC.

The J gene is TRBJ2-5, the V gene TRBV30; TRBD2 aligns across 10 bases. The CDR3 consists of 17 residues. Losses at the gene ends were 3 bases for V and 4 bases for J; bases not matched to a gene: 14. Germline V gene data show CDR1 as GTSNPN and CDR2 as SVGIG (reference sequence). As DNA, the CDR3 is TGTGCCTGGAGCAGGGGATTAGCGGGAGGAGGGGGAGAGACCCAGTACTTC. Residues: CAWSRGLAGGGGETQYF.

The chain combines TRBV5-1 with TRBJ2-5; TRBD1 agrees at 9 bases. CDR1 and CDR2 from the germline V gene are SGHRS and YFSETQ. V was clipped by 6 bases and J by 7 bases; unmatched bases: 16. This CDR3 is built from 16 residues. The CDR3 spells CASTPVPDRGRGTQYF. The DNA of the CDR3 is TGCGCCAGCACCCCAGTACCGGACAGGGGTAGGGGGACCCAGTACTTC.

This clone has only a few counts. The V and J genes are TRBV2 and TRBJ1-6; weak D call: TRBD1 (5 bases). V was cut by 3 bases and J by 7 bases, with 13 bases left in between. This CDR3 comprises 15 residues. Germline lookup yields CDR1 SNHLY and CDR2 FYNNEI. CDR3 sequence reads: CASSDRLQANSPLHF. CDR3 bases: TGTGCCAGCAGTGATCGCTTACAGGCGAATTCACCCCTCCACTTT.